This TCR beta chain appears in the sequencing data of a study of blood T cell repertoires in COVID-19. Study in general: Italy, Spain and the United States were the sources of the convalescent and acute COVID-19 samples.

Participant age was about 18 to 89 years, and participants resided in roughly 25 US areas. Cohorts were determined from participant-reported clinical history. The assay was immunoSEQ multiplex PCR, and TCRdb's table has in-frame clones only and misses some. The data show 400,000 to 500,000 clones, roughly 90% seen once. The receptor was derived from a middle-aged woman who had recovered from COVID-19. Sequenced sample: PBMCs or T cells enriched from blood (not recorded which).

The CDR3, as DNA: TGTGCCAGTAGTACCCTTCCCGGGACTATAAATGAGCAGTTCTTC. Amino acids: CASSTLPGTINEQFF. V usage is TRBV19 and J usage is TRBJ2-1; 7 bases line up with TRBD2. This CDR3 has 15 amino acids. V shed 4 bases, J shed 7 bases, and the junction held 10 bases outside the gene matches. Germline V CDR1 and CDR2: LNHDA, SQIVND (reference sequence).